This T cell receptor beta chain stems from a study of T cells expressing NK-cell markers. Findings of the study overall: A handful of donors showed these clonotypes also leading the CD3+CD56-NKG2C+ fraction.

TCRdb processed the 5' RACE reads again and assigns one entry to each CDR3 protein, with no DNA. This sample contains 140,000 or so distinct CDR3 sequences. Remarks on this clonotype: Its antigen is still unknown.

Looked up from germline, CDR1 is SGHRS and CDR2 is YFSETQ. The CDR3 is 18 amino acids. Specimen: blood T cells: a sorted CD56 or NKG2C T cell subset, CD4+ or CD8+ T cells, or bulk PBMC T cells (not recorded which). This TCR derives from a man aged 18 to 29 in good health. V usage is TRBV5-1 and J usage is TRBJ2-1; there is no DNA to check the TCRdb D call of TRBD1. The CDR3 loop is CASSLSRKWEMGYNEQFF.